These 4 T cell receptor beta chains were all obtained from the same sample, sequenced in a study of T cells in tumors after PD-1 blockade. TCRdb's copy holds only in-frame clones and misses some; the assay was immunoSEQ multiplex PCR. The sample holds 15,000 or so clones, over 75% seen once. Sequencing was performed on PBMCs, taken after anti-PD-1 treatment. Receptors were obtained from a human donor with basal cell carcinoma.

This rearrangement joins TRBV7-9 to TRBJ2-7; no definite D call. V was trimmed by 5 bases and J by 3 bases, leaving 14 bases between them. This CDR3 has 14 residues. The V gene's germline CDR1 is SEHNR and CDR2 FQNEAQ (reference sequence). CDR3 sequence: CASSPLEASYEQYF. For the CDR3, the DNA is TGTGCCAGCAGCCCGCTTGAAGCCAGCTACGAGCAGTACTTC.

The chain joins TRBV6-1 to TRBJ1-6; a weak D match, TRBD1 (6 bases). Germline CDR1 reads MNHNS; CDR2 reads SASEGT. Trimming took 3 bases from V and 7 from J, leaving 16 bases between them. The CDR3 is 16 amino acids. The CDR3 loop is CASSETPGQTNSPLHF. CDR3 nucleotides: TGTGCCAGCAGTGAGACCCCGGGACAAACAAATTCACCCCTCCACTTT.

The chain couples TRBV4-1 to TRBJ2-1, with 14 bases lining up with TRBD2. CDR1 MGHRA and CDR2 YSYEKL come from the germline V gene. V dropped 3 bases and J dropped 4; count of bases not matched to a gene: 8. This CDR3 contains 18 residues. The CDR3: CASSQDRGLAGGYNEQFF. CDR3 coding DNA: TGCGCCAGCAGCCAGGATCGAGGACTAGCGGGAGGATACAATGAGCAGTTCTTC.

The V gene is TRBV19, the J gene TRBJ2-7; D uncertain. Per the germline V gene, CDR1 is LNHDA and CDR2 is SQIVND (reference sequence). The length of the CDR3 is 13 residues. The ends were cut back, 5 bases at V and 2 bases at J, with 10 bases in the middle. CDR3 sequence: CASSSGRTYEQYF. The CDR3 DNA reads as TGTGCCAGTAGTTCCGGACGGACCTACGAGCAGTACTTC.